These 20 T cell receptor beta chains came from one sample sequenced in a study of blood T cells in healthy people across ages (dated by TCRdb to between 2014 and 2017). The library came from 5' RACE. These reads were obtained on an Illumina HiSeq 2500. A second PCR of about 6 to 12 cycles was performed with a sample-barcoded 5' primer and a J-beta primer mix. TCRdb reprocessing: public reads trimmed at Q25 with fastp, clones called with MiXCR, in-frame beta chains kept. For every CDR3 protein sequence, its rows merge into one entry that carries the most common genes and DNA. This sample lists around 900,000 distinct CDR3 sequences; 29% were detected once. The top ten clones comprise around 15% of the sample. The sample was blood. The receptors originated from a woman older than 75 in good health.

V usage is TRBV18 and J usage is TRBJ2-1; the D is unclear. Germline assignment: CDR1 KGHSH and CDR2 LQKENI. The V gene lost 3 bases and the J gene lost 4 bases, with 13 bases spanning the gap. CDR3 length equals 15 residues. The CDR3 region has the DNA TGTGCCAGCTCACCTGGCAGGACCAATTACAATGAGCAGTTCTTC. Protein: CASSPGRTNYNEQFF.

The table lists this clonotype with many counts. The chain links TRBV6-5 to TRBJ2-3, with TRBD1 identical over 8 bases. This CDR3 has 16 amino acids. J gave up 0 bases and V 5 bases, and 7 bases lay outside the gene matches. Germline V gene lookup returns CDR1 MNHEY and CDR2 SVGAGI. The CDR3 reads CASSRRRGQSTDTQYF. DNA for the CDR3: TGTGCCAGCAGTCGACGCAGGGGGCAGAGCACAGATACGCAGTATTTT.

This clonotype was counted ten times or more. The V and J genes are TRBV28 and TRBJ2-7; D may be TRBD1 (5 bases). Trimming left V 6 bases short and J 7 bases short, with 13 bases between. The germline gives CDR1 MDHEN, CDR2 SYDVKM. This CDR3 has 12 amino acids. The CDR3: CASSLTVQEQYF. CDR3 coding DNA: TGTGCCAGCAGCCTGACAGTACAAGAGCAGTACTTC.

The V call is TRBV7-9, the J call TRBJ2-2; 11 bases map to TRBD2. The germline V gene has CDR1 SEHNR and CDR2 FQNEAQ (reference sequence). This CDR3 has 16 amino acids. Germline trimming cut 4 bases from V and 7 bases from J; bases unmatched to any gene: 8. The CDR3 DNA follows: TGTGCCAGCAGCTCACTAGCGGGGGCGTATGGCGGGGAGCTGTTTTTT. As protein: CASSSLAGAYGGELFF.

This clonotype was detected ten times or more. The chain carries TRBV20-1 and TRBJ2-3, with D perhaps matching TRBD2 (6 bases). The V and J ends lost 3 bases and 1 base respectively, with 11 bases between them. The CDR3 length is 14 residues. Germline loops: CDR1 DFQATT, CDR2 SNEGSKA (reference sequence). CDR3 DNA sequence: TGCAGTGCTAGGACGGGAGTGGGCACAGATACGCAGTATTTT. Translating gives CSARTGVGTDTQYF.

About this clonotype itself: A junction boundary mismatches the germline segment, possibly from a read error. The rearrangement joins TRBV5-1 to TRBJ2-2, with D perhaps matching TRBD2 (5 bases). The CDR3 is 14 residues long. From germline, CDR1 is SGHRS and CDR2 YFSETQ. CDR3 coding DNA: TGCGCCAGCACGCCGTTCGCGAACACCGGGGAGCGGTTTTTT. The encoded protein is CASTPFANTGERFF.

This clonotype has ten or more counts. The chain links TRBV6-6 to TRBJ1-2, with no clear D. The germline gives CDR1 MNHNY, CDR2 SVGAGI (reference sequence). V was cut by 0 bases and J by 8 bases, with 10 bases left in between. The CDR3 runs to 13 residues. The CDR3 is CASSYSMGRGYTF. In nucleotides, the CDR3 is TGTGCCAGCAGTTACTCGATGGGGAGAGGCTACACCTTC.

This clonotype was seen ten or more times. CDR3 coding DNA: TGCAGTGCTAGAGAACGACAGGGACTTTTCGAGCAGTACTTC. Protein: CSARERQGLFEQYF. The gene calls are TRBV20-1 and TRBJ2-4; weak D call: TRBD1 (7 bases). The J call may be wrong; the DNA end is better matched by TRBJ2-7. This CDR3 spans 14 amino acids. The germline V gene has CDR1 DFQATT and CDR2 SNEGSKA (reference sequence).

This clonotype turned up a few times. V is TRBV5-4 and J is TRBJ1-1; 7 bases map to TRBD1. V dropped 4 bases and J dropped 7; count of bases not matched to a gene: 10. The length of the CDR3 is 14 residues. The germline CDR1 and CDR2 sequences are SGHNT and YYREEE (reference sequence). This CDR3 is CASSPQTGESEAFF. As DNA, the CDR3 is TGTGCCAGCAGCCCCCAAACAGGGGAGAGTGAAGCTTTCTTT.

A word on this clonotype: This may stem from a read error, because a much larger clone lies one nucleotide away. The chain links TRBV5-1 to TRBJ2-1, with 9 bases identical to TRBD1. Gene TRBJ2-7 matches the end of the DNA better, so the J call may be wrong. The CDR3 is 16 residues long. Germline CDR1 and CDR2: SGHRS and YFSETQ. CDR3 nucleotides: TGCGCCAGCAGCTTGTCCGGGACAGGGTCCTACAATGAGCAGTACTTC. This codes for CASSLSGTGSYNEQYF.

This clonotype showed up many times. The chain joins TRBV20-1 to TRBJ2-7; D is unclear. V was pared by 3 bases and J by 6 bases, with 18 bases between. CDR3 length: 14 residues. Germline values: CDR1 DFQATT, CDR2 SNEGSKA (reference sequence). The DNA of the CDR3 is TGCAGTGCTAGCCCCGTTAGACGGCCCTTCGAGCAGTACTTC. This codes for CSASPVRRPFEQYF.

The table lists this clonotype with a few counts. This chain joins TRBV28 and TRBJ1-5; 7 bases map to TRBD1. J gave up 6 bases and V 5 bases, and 13 bases lay outside the gene matches. The germline V gene encodes CDR1 MDHEN and CDR2 SYDVKM. The CDR3 loop spans 16 amino acids. CDR3 residues: CASSQRQGAGVQPQHF. The CDR3 coding sequence is TGTGCCAGCAGTCAAAGACAGGGCGCGGGTGTTCAGCCCCAGCATTTT.

Remarks on this clonotype: Being one base from a much bigger clone, this may be a read error. The rearrangement links TRBV20-1 to TRBJ2-3; D perhaps matches TRBD2 (5 bases). Germline CDR1 is DFQATT and CDR2 is SNEGSKA (reference sequence). V was trimmed by 3 bases and J by 8 bases, leaving 12 bases between them. There are 12 residues in the CDR3. The CDR3 spells CSASTRPVTQYF. Written as DNA, the CDR3 is TGCAGTGCTAGCACTAGACCAGTTACGCAGTATTTT.

In its sample, this clonotype was seen many times. The chain has TRBV5-1 and TRBJ1-2; no clear D gene. V shed 2 bases and J shed 2 bases, with 10 bases lying between them. The germline gives CDR1 SGHRS, CDR2 YFSETQ. CDR3 length: 14 residues. The chain's CDR3 is CASSLSDGNYGYTF. Here the CDR3 DNA reads TGCGCCAGCAGCTTATCGGACGGAAACTATGGCTACACCTTC.

This clonotype was seen a few times. This sequence joins TRBV6-2 or TRBV6-3 and TRBJ2-1; D might be TRBD1 (5 bases). The end of the DNA fits TRBJ2-7 better, so the J call may be wrong. Germline CDR1 and CDR2: MNHEY and SVGEGT. This CDR3 contains 17 residues. This CDR3 is CASSYGQGYSSYNEQYF. Here the CDR3 DNA reads TGTGCCAGCAGTTACGGCCAGGGCTATAGCTCCTACAATGAGCAGTACTTC.

This clonotype was seen repeatedly, ten times or more. The V and J genes are TRBV28 and TRBJ1-2; no reliable D call. The CDR3 length is 13 residues. Trimming removed 6 bases from V and 5 bases from J, with 13 bases in between. CDR1 and CDR2 from the germline V gene are MDHEN and SYDVKM. This chain's CDR3 is CASSFPHQYGYTF. The CDR3 region has the DNA TGTGCCAGCAGCTTTCCTCACCAATATGGCTACACCTTC.

A few counts support this clonotype. The V gene is TRBV30, the J gene TRBJ1-5; D ambiguous. Germline loops: CDR1 GTSNPN, CDR2 SVGIG (reference sequence). Trimming stripped 1 base from V and 7 bases from J, with 14 bases between. The CDR3 contains 14 residues. The CDR3 nucleotides read TGTGCCTGGAGTGATTTTTTGGGAAAGCAGCCCCAGCATTTT. Its translation is CAWSDFLGKQPQHF. Full variable domain (outside the CDR3, taken from reference TRBV30 and TRBJ1-5): SQTIHQWPATLVQPVGSPLSLECTVEGTSNPNLYWYRQAAGRGLQLLFYSVGIGQISSEVPQNLSASRPQDRQFILSSKKLLLSDSGFYLCAWSDFLGKQPQHFGDGTRLSIL.

This clonotype was detected only a few times. The J gene is TRBJ2-5, the V gene TRBV2; TRBD1 is a possible D gene (5 bases). The CDR3 sequence is 12 residues long. Germline assignment: CDR1 SNHLY and CDR2 FYNNEI. The germline V and J ends were trimmed by 4 bases and 3 bases, with 6 bases remaining between them. The CDR3 sequence: CASSATEETQYF. The CDR3, as DNA: TGTGCCAGCAGTGCGACAGAAGAGACCCAGTACTTC. Combining the CDR3 with reference TRBV2 and TRBJ2-5 gives the whole variable domain EPEVTQTPSHQVTQMGQEVILRCVPISNHLYFYWYRQILGQKVEFLVSFYNNEISEKSEIFDDQFSVERPDGSNFTLKIRSTKLEDSAMYFCASSATEETQYFGPGTRLLVL.

This clonotype was observed at least ten times. The chain couples TRBV20-1 to TRBJ2-3, with a weak D call TRBD2 (7 bases). The CDR3 has 14 amino acids. CDR1 and CDR2 from the germline V gene are DFQATT and SNEGSKA (reference sequence). The V and J ends lost 1 base and 4 bases respectively, with 12 bases between them. CDR3 sequence reads: CSARVQGRADTQYF. CDR3 sequence (DNA): TGCAGTGCTAGAGTCCAGGGGAGGGCAGATACGCAGTATTTT.

Of note for this clonotype: Because the CDR3 is missing its conserved closing phenylalanine or tryptophan, this is likely a read error. This chain connects TRBV12-3 or TRBV12-4 to TRBJ2-3; D tentatively reads TRBD1 or TRBD2 (5 bases each). The CDR3 runs 15 residues. V was pared by 6 bases and J by 4 bases, with 17 bases between. For the CDR3, the DNA is TGTGCCAGCAGCAGCGAGGGGAAAAACGCAGATACGCAGTATTCT. Its protein product is CASSSEGKNADTQYS.